The 24 T cell receptor beta chains presented below share a single source sample, sequenced in a study of CD8+ T cells in alopecia areata. Described treatment: oral pan-JAK inhibitor, 5-10 mg twice daily. Investigators isolated RNA and reverse transcribed it into cDNA to act as the sequencing template. TCRdb's table, derived via immunoSEQ multiplex PCR, lists solely in-frame clones and lacks some. The sample has 70,000 or so clones, 29% seen once; the top ten hold just under 15%. The sequencing used CD8+ T cells sorted from blood, collected at week 4, from a patient treated with tofacitinib. The receptors stem from a human donor with alopecia areata.

A few counts support this clone. The genes are TRBV29-1 and TRBJ2-5; 7 bases align to TRBD1. Trimming removed 6 bases from V and 1 base from J; junction bases left unmatched: 8. Germline V lookup: CDR1 SQVTM, CDR2 ANQGSEA. The CDR3 runs to 14 residues. This CDR3 is CSVGPTGFQETQYF. The CDR3 nucleotides read TGCAGCGTGGGACCGACAGGGTTCCAAGAGACCCAGTACTTC.

The chain carries TRBV9 and TRBJ2-1; D is undetermined. The V end lost 0 bases, the J end lost 1 base, and 2 bases lay between the germline ends. The CDR3 length is 13 residues. Germline CDR1 SGDLS, CDR2 YYNGEE. The CDR3 bases are TGTGCCAGCAGCGTAGGATCCTACAATGAGCAGTTCTTC. It is translated as CASSVGSYNEQFF. The whole variable domain, remainder taken from reference TRBV9 and TRBJ2-1, is DSGVTQTPKHLITATGQRVTLRCSPRSGDLSVYWYQQSLDQGLQFLIQYYNGEERAKGNILERFSAQQFPDLHSELNLSSLELGDSALYFCASSVGSYNEQFFGPGTRLTVL.

This clone has just one count. CDR3 amino acids: CSVWGSTGELFF. The CDR3 DNA sequence: TGCAGCGTTTGGGGGAGCACCGGGGAGCTGTTTTTT. V is TRBV29-1 and J is TRBJ2-2; the D gene could be TRBD1 or TRBD2 (5 bases each). Germline CDR1 SQVTM, CDR2 ANQGSEA. The CDR3 is 12 amino acids. V was shortened by 5 bases and J by 4 bases, with 8 bases between the two germline ends.

This clone was detected only a few times. The chain has TRBV13 and TRBJ2-7; D is perhaps TRBD2 (6 bases). Germline V CDR1 and CDR2: PRHDT, FYEKMQ (reference sequence). CDR3 size: 14 residues. The V and J ends lost 4 bases and 6 bases respectively, with 16 bases between them. The CDR3 DNA is TGTGCCAGCAGCTCTACACCGGGACTGCGCGAGCAGTACTTC. It encodes CASSSTPGLREQYF.

The V and J genes are TRBV30 and TRBJ1-2, with 7 bases fitting TRBD1. The CDR3 consists of 15 residues. Germline CDR1 is GTSNPN and CDR2 is SVGIG (reference sequence). V dropped 2 bases and J dropped 8; count of bases not matched to a gene: 14. For the CDR3, the DNA is TGTGCCTGGAGTCTGTTACCGGGACAGCCCGGAGGCTACACCTTC. The encoded protein is CAWSLLPGQPGGYTF.

The chain couples TRBV4-1 to TRBJ2-3; tentative D call: TRBD1 (5 bases). This CDR3 has 15 amino acids. V lost 7 bases and J 1 base, leaving 15 bases between the germline ends. From germline, CDR1 is MGHRA and CDR2 YSYEKL. CDR3: CASNPPREGTDTQYF. DNA of the CDR3: TGCGCCAGCAACCCCCCCAGGGAAGGCACAGATACGCAGTATTTT.

This clone was seen a few times. The J gene is TRBJ2-5, the V gene TRBV7-9, with D possibly being TRBD2 (6 bases). Per germline, CDR1 SEHNR and CDR2 FQNEAQ (reference sequence). The V and J ends lost 2 bases and 5 bases respectively, with 12 bases between them. The CDR3 covers 14 residues. CDR3: CASSLNGGEETQYF. CDR3 in DNA: TGTGCCAGCAGCTTAAATGGAGGGGAGGAGACCCAGTACTTC.

This chain connects TRBV30 to TRBJ2-7; TRBD1 might be the D (6 bases). Trimming left V 4 bases short and J 3 bases short, with 16 bases between. Germline V gives CDR1 GTSNPN, CDR2 SVGIG (reference sequence). The CDR3 consists of 14 residues. In nucleotides, the CDR3 is TGTGCCTGGACCGGGTCAGGGGACATCTACGAGCAGTACTTC. This translates into CAWTGSGDIYEQYF. The complete variable domain, with remaining parts taken from reference TRBV30 and TRBJ2-7, reads SQTIHQWPATLVQPVGSPLSLECTVEGTSNPNLYWYRQAAGRGLQLLFYSVGIGQISSEVPQNLSASRPQDRQFILSSKKLLLSDSGFYLCAWTGSGDIYEQYFGPGTRLTVT.

This clone showed up many times. The chain employs TRBV4-3 and TRBJ1-2; D is perhaps TRBD1 (5 bases). The CDR3 covers 14 residues. V gave up 2 bases and J gave up 2 bases, with 9 bases separating them. Germline assignment: CDR1 LGHNA and CDR2 YSLEER. This chain's CDR3 is CASSQIQGNYGYTF. The CDR3 DNA reads TGCGCCAGCAGCCAAATTCAGGGAAACTATGGCTACACCTTC.

The chain has TRBV28 and TRBJ2-3, with TRBD2 matching over 7 bases. The J segment lost 3 bases and the V segment lost 4 bases, leaving 10 bases of the junction unmatched. The CDR3 runs to 16 residues. Germline CDR1 MDHEN, CDR2 SYDVKM. The CDR3 DNA follows: TGTGCCAGCAGTTCGAATCCGCGGGAGAATACAGATACGCAGTATTTT. Protein: CASSSNPRENTDTQYF.

The rearrangement links TRBV10-2 to TRBJ1-5, with no clear D. The CDR3 consists of 13 residues. Germline V lookup: CDR1 WSHSY, CDR2 SAAADI. Trimming stripped 2 bases from V and 11 bases from J, with 13 bases between. As DNA, the CDR3 is TGCGCCAGCAGTGAGGCAGTGGTTTCCACCCAGCATTTT. Its translation: CASSEAVVSTQHF.

The chain links TRBV2 to TRBJ2-1, with D possibly TRBD1 on 6 matching bases. The length of the CDR3 is 15 residues. The V gene's germline CDR1 is SNHLY and CDR2 FYNNEI. V lost 3 bases and J lost 7, with 16 bases in between. The CDR3 region is CASSEDSIGWNEQFF. In DNA, the CDR3 is TGTGCCAGCAGTGAGGACAGTATAGGGTGGAATGAGCAGTTCTTC.

The table lists this clone with a count of one. The CDR3, as DNA: TGCAGCGTTGAGTTGGGACTAGCGGGTGAGCAGTTCTTC. The encoded protein is CSVELGLAGEQFF. The V gene is TRBV29-1, the J gene TRBJ2-1; 12 positions match TRBD2. The CDR3 length is 13 residues. With 3 bases clipped from V and 9 bases from J, the junction kept 3 bases outside the gene matches. Germline-derived CDR1 and CDR2 are SQVTM and ANQGSEA.

This chain's CDR3 is CSVPQGAGGYTF. The CDR3 nucleotides are TGCAGCGTTCCCCAGGGGGCAGGGGGCTACACCTTC. V and J are TRBV29-1 and TRBJ1-2; 8 bases fit TRBD1. V was clipped by 5 bases and J by 8 bases; unmatched bases: 7. In germline, CDR1 is SQVTM, CDR2 ANQGSEA. This CDR3 contains 12 residues.

V and J are TRBV29-1 and TRBJ2-7; 10 bases are shared with TRBD1. Trimming cost V 3 bases and J 6 bases; bases outside gene matches: 5. This CDR3 has 13 residues. Looked up from germline, CDR1 is SQVTM and CDR2 is ANQGSEA. CDR3 DNA sequence: TGCAGCGTTGAGGGGACAGGGGAAACCGAGCAGTACTTC. It translates to CSVEGTGETEQYF.

This clone was counted only a few times. The V gene is TRBV29-1, the J gene TRBJ2-5; D remains unclear. The J call is in doubt because the DNA end fits TRBJ2-7 better. CDR1 and CDR2 from the germline V gene are SQVTM and ANQGSEA. The CDR3 consists of 10 residues. The CDR3 is CSDGAYEQYF. As DNA, the CDR3 is TGCAGCGATGGGGCCTACGAGCAGTACTTC.

This clone was detected a few times. The V gene is TRBV7-9, the J gene TRBJ2-4; weak D call: TRBD1 (5 bases). V was trimmed by 5 bases and J by 8 bases, leaving 10 bases between them. CDR3 length equals 12 residues. Per the germline V gene, CDR1 is SEHNR and CDR2 is FQNEAQ (reference sequence). The CDR3 DNA reads as TGTGCCAGCAGCGAGGAAGGGGACATTCAGTACTTC. It specifies CASSEEGDIQYF. The full variable domain, with the rest looked up from reference TRBV7-9 and TRBJ2-4, is DTGVSQNPRHKITKRGQNVTFRCDPISEHNRLYWYRQTLGQGPEFLTYFQNEAQLEKSRLLSDRFSAERPKGSFSTLEIQRTEQGDSAMYLCASSEEGDIQYFGAGTRLSVL.

Comments on this clone: This sample also contains other DNA sequences that code for the same CDR3. The chain couples TRBV29-1 to TRBJ2-7; unclear D gene. V was shortened by 6 bases and J by 3 bases, with 9 bases between the two germline ends. The CDR3 extends over 11 amino acids. Germline values: CDR1 SQVTM, CDR2 ANQGSEA. The CDR3 nucleotides read TGCAGCGTCGTGGACGGCTACGAGCAGTACTTC. The encoded protein is CSVVDGYEQYF.

This clone was detected many times. The chain joins TRBV14 to TRBJ2-3; 7 positions match TRBD2. Germline loops: CDR1 SGHDN, CDR2 FVKESK. CDR3 length equals 15 residues. V dropped 1 base and J dropped 3; count of bases not matched to a gene: 4. In DNA form, the CDR3 reads TGTGCCAGCAGCCAAGGGGCGGGAGCGACAGATACGCAGTATTTT. It codes for CASSQGAGATDTQYF.

This chain joins TRBV9 and TRBJ2-1; weak D call: TRBD1 (6 bases). V was cut by 2 bases and J by 4 bases, with 13 bases left in between. CDR3 length: 15 amino acids. Germline V lookup: CDR1 SGDLS, CDR2 YYNGEE. CDR3 sequence reads: CASSVAGAIYNEQFF. The CDR3 nucleotides read TGTGCCAGCAGCGTCGCAGGGGCGATTTACAATGAGCAGTTCTTC.

The rearrangement uses TRBV19 and TRBJ2-1; D gene ambiguous. This CDR3 is 13 amino acids long. Germline CDR1 is LNHDA and CDR2 is SQIVND (reference sequence). The V end was cut by 3 bases, the J end by 7 bases, with 10 bases between. CDR3 sequence reads: CASSISGRNEQFF. The CDR3 DNA reads TGTGCCAGTAGTATTTCTGGGCGGAATGAGCAGTTCTTC. Filled out from reference TRBV19 and TRBJ2-1, the complete variable domain reads DGGITQSPKYLFRKEGQNVTLSCEQNLNHDAMYWYRQDPGQGLRLIYYSQIVNDFQKGDIAEGYSVSREKKESFPLTVTSAQKNPTAFYLCASSISGRNEQFFGPGTRLTVL.

This clone was seen a few times. The chain employs TRBV30 and TRBJ2-2; D might be TRBD2 (6 bases). Germline CDR1 GTSNPN, CDR2 SVGIG (reference sequence). The CDR3 sequence is 15 residues long. The ends were cut back, 1 base at V and 6 bases at J, with 15 bases in the middle. Written as DNA, the CDR3 is TGTGCCTGGAGTGACGGGACTCAGGTGTCCGGGGAGCTGTTTTTT. This gives the protein CAWSDGTQVSGELFF.

The chain couples TRBV23-1 to TRBJ2-1, with D maybe TRBD2 (6 bases). TRBV23-1 is noted as an ORF with a role that remains uncertain. The CDR3 has 15 amino acids. V was clipped by 3 bases and J by 1 base, with 10 bases between them. DNA for the CDR3: TGCGCCAGCAGTCACCCCGGAGGGTCCTACAATGAGCAGTTCTTC. Translating gives CASSHPGGSYNEQFF.

The chain carries TRBV28 and TRBJ2-3; 7 nucleotides line up with TRBD1. Per the germline V gene, CDR1 is MDHEN and CDR2 is SYDVKM. CDR3 length equals 14 residues. The ends lost 5 bases at V and 4 bases at J; junction bases unmatched: 6. The CDR3 DNA is TGTGCCAGCAGTGACGGACAGGACGCAGATACGCAGTATTTT. This codes for CASSDGQDADTQYF.